This T cell receptor beta chain comes out of a study of blood T cell repertoires in COVID-19. The V and J ends lost 6 bases and 10 bases respectively, with 10 bases between them. Germline V gene lookup returns CDR1 LNHDA and CDR2 SQIVND (reference sequence). The CDR3 has 11 residues. Original processing notes: For nucleated cells, counts were estimated from reference gene primer amplification. TCRdb keeps only in-frame clones here, not all; method: immunoSEQ multiplex PCR. The DNA gave D and trimming, while V, J and clone size come from that table. The sample includes tens of thousands of clones, less than 85% of them seen just once.

This rearrangement joins TRBV19 to TRBJ2-1, with D unresolved. Sequenced material: peripheral blood. The TCR sequence derives from a man aged 55-75 years with acute or convalescent COVID-19. DNA of the CDR3: TGTGCCAGTAGCGTATCGTCCGAGCAGTTCTTC. Residues: CASSVSSEQFF.